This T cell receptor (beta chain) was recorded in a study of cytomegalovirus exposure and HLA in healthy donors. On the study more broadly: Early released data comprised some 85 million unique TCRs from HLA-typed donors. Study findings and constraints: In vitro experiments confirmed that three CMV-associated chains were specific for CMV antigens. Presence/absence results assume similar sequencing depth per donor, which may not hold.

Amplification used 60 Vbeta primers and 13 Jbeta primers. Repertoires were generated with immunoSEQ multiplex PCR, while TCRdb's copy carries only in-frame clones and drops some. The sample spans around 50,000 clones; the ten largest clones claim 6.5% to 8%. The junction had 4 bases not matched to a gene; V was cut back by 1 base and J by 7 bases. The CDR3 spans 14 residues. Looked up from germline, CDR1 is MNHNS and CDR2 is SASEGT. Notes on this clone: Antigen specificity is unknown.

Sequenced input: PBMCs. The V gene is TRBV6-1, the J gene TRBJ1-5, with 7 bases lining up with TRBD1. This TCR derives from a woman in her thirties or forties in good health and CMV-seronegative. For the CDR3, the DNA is TGTGCCAGCAGTGAAGGACAGGGCCGCCAGCCCCAGCATTTT. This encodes CASSEGQGRQPQHF.